The clone carrying this T cell receptor (beta chain) appeared a few times. Its matching antigen is unknown. General study findings and limits: Tumor Treg TCRs overlapped most with tumor naive CD4+ cells.

TCRdb recomputed calls from the 5' RACE reads with MiXCR, one row per CDR3 protein. The table lists roughly 69,000 distinct CDR3 sequences, approximately 23% of them singletons, with about 3% in the top ten. This CDR3 region has 14 residues. V gave up 3 bases and J gave up 8 bases; unmatched junction bases: 8. The germline V gene encodes CDR1 SGDLS and CDR2 YYNGEE. The J gene is TRBJ2-1, the V gene TRBV9; 7 nucleotides agree with TRBD2. The TCR was taken from a female donor with breast cancer. The sequencing sample was made of memory CD4+ T cells sorted from a lymph node. Noted subset: memory CD4+ T cells, CD4+CD45RO+CD25-. DNA of the CDR3: TGTGCCAGCAGCGAAAGACTAGCTAGGGATGAGCAGTTCTTC. This codes for CASSERLARDEQFF.